Each of the 26 T cell receptor beta chains below was sequenced from the same sample in a study of blood T cell repertoires in COVID-19 (dated by TCRdb to the early 2020s). The method behind the library was the immunoSEQ multiplex PCR assay. The table was pulled from immuneACCESS by TCRdb, which kept in-frame rearrangements only. Such tables lose some clones; where checked, under half of the loss comes from unresolved V genes, and the rest has no known cause. Within this sample are nearly 95,000 clones, with roughly 86% of them counted one time only. Around 7% of the sample is in the top ten clones. Sequenced sample: peripheral blood. These receptors all come from a human donor with acute or convalescent COVID-19. The donor label of this sample is uncertain.

The gene calls are TRBV7-9 and TRBJ2-7; D ambiguous. The CDR3 is 12 amino acids. Germline CDR1 and CDR2: SEHNR and FQNEAQ (reference sequence). The V and J ends lost 1 base and 6 bases respectively, with 7 bases between them. CDR3 in amino acids: CASSLVSREQYF. The CDR3 DNA is TGTGCCAGCAGCTTAGTTAGCCGCGAGCAGTACTTC. Variable domain in full (rest from reference TRBV7-9 and TRBJ2-7): DTGVSQNPRHKITKRGQNVTFRCDPISEHNRLYWYRQTLGQGPEFLTYFQNEAQLEKSRLLSDRFSAERPKGSFSTLEIQRTEQGDSAMYLCASSLVSREQYFGPGTRLTVT.

This chain connects TRBV5-5 to TRBJ2-2; D possibly corresponds to TRBD1 (6 bases). The CDR3 runs 16 residues. In germline, CDR1 is SGHKS, CDR2 YYEKEE (reference sequence). Trimming left V 8 bases short and J 13 bases short, with 30 bases between. The CDR3 loop is CASAKQGSIGSRVLFF. CDR3 bases: TGTGCCAGTGCCAAACAGGGTTCAATCGGGTCACGGGTGCTGTTTTTT.

J is TRBJ2-2 and V is TRBV6-1; D may be TRBD1 (6 bases). In germline, CDR1 is MNHNS, CDR2 SASEGT. Trimming shortened V by 2 bases and J by 9 bases, and 10 bases separated the two germline ends. CDR3 length equals 13 residues. The CDR3 DNA sequence: TGTGCCAGCAGTGAAAACAGGGACCGGGAGCTGTTTTTT. Its protein product is CASSENRDRELFF.

The rearrangement joins TRBV25-1 to TRBJ1-1; TRBD1 agrees at 7 bases. This CDR3 comprises 14 residues. Germline assignment: CDR1 MGHDK and CDR2 SYGVNS. Unmatched junction bases numbered 4, after V lost 4 bases and J lost 2 bases. The CDR3: CASSATGSNTEAFF. CDR3 DNA: TGTGCCAGCAGTGCGACAGGGAGCAACACTGAAGCTTTCTTT.

This chain connects TRBV29-1 to TRBJ1-5; possibly TRBD1 for D (5 bases). The CDR3 has 12 amino acids. In germline, CDR1 is SQVTM, CDR2 ANQGSEA. The V and J ends lost 5 bases and 2 bases respectively, with 7 bases between them. CDR3 residues: CSVKQGNQPQHF. CDR3 in DNA: TGCAGCGTTAAACAGGGCAATCAGCCCCAGCATTTT.

This chain uses TRBV5-6 with TRBJ1-6; 10 nucleotides match TRBD1. Losses at the gene ends were 5 bases for V and 9 bases for J; bases not matched to a gene: 8. Germline V gene data show CDR1 as SGHDT and CDR2 as YYEEEE. The CDR3 runs 15 residues. CDR3 in DNA: TGTGCCAGCAGTGGGGGACAGGGGACGGGTTCACCCCTCCACTTT. It translates to CASSGGQGTGSPLHF.

This clone appeared a few times. V usage is TRBV4-1 and J usage is TRBJ1-4; perhaps TRBD1 as D (5 bases). Germline V gene sequence: CDR1 MGHRA, CDR2 YSYEKL. This CDR3 has 15 residues. V was pared by 0 bases and J by 7 bases, with 12 bases between. CDR3 in DNA: TGCGCCAGCAGCCAAGATCCAGGGATCGGTGAAAAACTGTTTTTT. Protein sequence: CASSQDPGIGEKLFF.

The rearrangement links TRBV28 to TRBJ1-1; 8 bases are a match to TRBD1. J gave up 10 bases and V 5 bases, and 12 bases lay outside the gene matches. Germline loops: CDR1 MDHEN, CDR2 SYDVKM. The CDR3 is 14 amino acids. The CDR3 DNA reads TGTGCCAGCAGTCCTGGGACAGGCGTGAGGGTAGCTTTCTTT. Translating it yields CASSPGTGVRVAFF. The full variable domain, its missing parts supplied by reference TRBV28 and TRBJ1-1, is DVKVTQSSRYLVKRTGEKVFLECVQDMDHENMFWYRQDPGLGLRLIYFSYDVKMKEKGDIPEGYSVSREKKERFSLILESASTNQTSMYLCASSPGTGVRVAFFGQGTRLTVV.

The chain uses TRBV27 and TRBJ2-7, with TRBD2 as a possible D gene (6 bases). CDR1 is MNHEY, CDR2 SMNVEV, per germline (reference sequence). The V and J ends lost 1 base and 3 bases respectively, with 10 bases between them. The CDR3 contains 14 residues. The CDR3 sequence is CASSLFGGGYEQYF. CDR3 DNA sequence: TGTGCCAGCAGTTTATTCGGGGGTGGCTACGAGCAGTACTTC.

This chain uses TRBV28 with TRBJ1-3; no clear D gene. Germline assignment: CDR1 MDHEN and CDR2 SYDVKM. V was shortened by 8 bases and J by 0 bases, with 14 bases between the two germline ends. CDR3 length: 15 residues. In nucleotides, the CDR3 is TGTGCCAGCGGCGGCCAGACTGACTCTGGAAACACCATATATTTT. Translating gives CASGGQTDSGNTIYF.

This chain connects TRBV27 to TRBJ2-3; 13 bases map to TRBD2. J gave up 2 bases and V 6 bases, and 5 bases lay outside the gene matches. CDR1 is MNHEY and CDR2 is SMNVEV in the germline V gene (reference sequence). This CDR3 has 16 amino acids. The CDR3 bases are TGTGCCAGCAGGCGGACTAGCGGGGGCTACACAGATACGCAGTATTTT. Translated, it gives CASRRTSGGYTDTQYF.

The chain combines TRBV18 with TRBJ1-1; maybe TRBD1 (6 bases). Germline CDR1 KGHSH, CDR2 LQKENI. Trimming left V 8 bases short and J 3 bases short, with 13 bases between. This CDR3 comprises 13 residues. CDR3 sequence: CASLTGMDTEAFF. DNA for the CDR3: TGTGCCAGCCTTACAGGGATGGACACTGAAGCTTTCTTT.

The V call is TRBV30, the J call TRBJ2-7; D unresolved. This CDR3 has 15 amino acids. The germline CDR1 and CDR2 sequences are GTSNPN and SVGIG (reference sequence). Trimming shortened V by 0 bases and J by 2 bases, and 14 bases separated the two germline ends. The CDR3 nucleotides are TGTGCCTGGAGTGTACGCGGCCCGTCCCCCTACGAGCAGTACTTC. This sequence encodes CAWSVRGPSPYEQYF. The complete variable domain, with remaining parts taken from reference TRBV30 and TRBJ2-7, reads SQTIHQWPATLVQPVGSPLSLECTVEGTSNPNLYWYRQAAGRGLQLLFYSVGIGQISSEVPQNLSASRPQDRQFILSSKKLLLSDSGFYLCAWSVRGPSPYEQYFGPGTRLTVT.

The chain carries TRBV5-1 and TRBJ2-5, with D uncertain. This CDR3 comprises 13 residues. From germline, CDR1 is SGHRS and CDR2 YFSETQ. The V and J ends lost 0 bases and 3 bases respectively, with 6 bases between them. CDR3 DNA sequence: TGCGCCAGCAGCTTGGCGTTTAAAGAGACCCAGTACTTC. Translating gives CASSLAFKETQYF. Looking up the rest from reference TRBV5-1 and TRBJ2-5 gives the full variable domain: KAGVTQTPRYLIKTRGQQVTLSCSPISGHRSVSWYQQTPGQGLQFLFEYFSETQRNKGNFPGRFSGRQFSNSRSEMNVSTLELGDSALYLCASSLAFKETQYFGPGTRLLVL.

The J gene is TRBJ1-4, the V gene TRBV9, with 9 bases that match TRBD1. CDR1 SGDLS and CDR2 YYNGEE come from the germline V gene. This CDR3 has 16 amino acids. The V segment lost 0 bases and the J segment 8 bases; nucleotides outside the gene matches: 8. The CDR3 reads CASSVEADRGYEKLFF. Written as DNA, the CDR3 is TGTGCCAGCAGCGTAGAGGCGGACAGGGGTTACGAAAAACTGTTTTTT.

The genes are TRBV5-8 and TRBJ2-7; TRBD1 matches at 9 bases. Trimming cost V 4 bases and J 3 bases; bases outside gene matches: 2. CDR1 is SGHTS, CDR2 YDEGEE, per germline. The CDR3 consists of 13 residues. CDR3 nucleotides: TGTGCCAGCAGCCGGGGACAGGGCTACGAGCAGTACTTC. Translated, it gives CASSRGQGYEQYF.

The chain carries TRBV5-8 and TRBJ2-5; 10 nucleotides agree with TRBD2. CDR1 is SGHTS and CDR2 is YDEGEE in the germline V gene. J gave up 6 bases and V 1 base, and 6 bases lay outside the gene matches. The CDR3 has 15 residues. The CDR3 DNA reads as TGTGCCAGCAGCTTGTTTAGCGGGGGGCCCCAGACCCAGTACTTC. It yields the protein CASSLFSGGPQTQYF.

This clone was seen only once. The V and J genes are TRBV2 and TRBJ2-2, with D perhaps TRBD1 (5 bases). V gave up 8 bases and J gave up 9 bases, with 7 bases separating them. The germline V gene has CDR1 SNHLY and CDR2 FYNNEI. The CDR3 sequence is 10 residues long. The CDR3 here is CASGARELFF. The CDR3 DNA follows: TGTGCCAGCGGGGCCCGGGAGCTGTTTTTT. Drawing the rest from reference TRBV2 and TRBJ2-2, the complete variable domain is EPEVTQTPSHQVTQMGQEVILRCVPISNHLYFYWYRQILGQKVEFLVSFYNNEISEKSEIFDDQFSVERPDGSNFTLKIRSTKLEDSAMYFCASGARELFFGEGSRLTVL.

The J gene is TRBJ1-1, the V gene TRBV19, with D perhaps matching TRBD1 (5 bases). CDR1 is LNHDA, CDR2 SQIVND, per germline (reference sequence). Deletions cut 4 bases from V and 1 base from J, with 13 bases between. The CDR3 runs 15 residues. Written as DNA, the CDR3 is TGTGCCAGTAGTACAGGGAGGGTTGGGAACACTGAAGCTTTCTTT. Its translation: CASSTGRVGNTEAFF.

This CDR3 is CASSEVRGGQPQHF. The CDR3 DNA is TGTGCCAGCAGTGAAGTCAGGGGCGGCCAGCCCCAGCATTTT. V gene TRBV2 combines with J gene TRBJ1-5; TRBD1 is a possible D gene (6 bases). Trimming shortened V by 1 base and J by 7 bases, and 11 bases separated the two germline ends. Germline CDR1 is SNHLY and CDR2 is FYNNEI. CDR3 length: 14 amino acids.

The chain has TRBV7-9 and TRBJ1-2, with 9 bases that match TRBD1. Trimming at V came to 3 bases and at J to 7 bases, leaving 6 bases not matched to a gene. Per the germline V gene, CDR1 is SEHNR and CDR2 is FQNEAQ (reference sequence). The CDR3 extends over 14 amino acids. CDR3 sequence (DNA): TGTGCCAGCAGCTTTCTGGGACAGGGAAGTGGCTACACCTTC. Translation: CASSFLGQGSGYTF.

V usage is TRBV30 and J usage is TRBJ2-2, with D unclear. The V and J ends lost 3 bases and 1 base respectively, with 9 bases between them. The germline V gene encodes CDR1 GTSNPN and CDR2 SVGIG (reference sequence). This CDR3 comprises 14 residues. The CDR3 DNA reads TGTGCCTGGAGAACCGGTCGGAACACCGGGGAGCTGTTTTTT. This sequence encodes CAWRTGRNTGELFF.

CDR3 in amino acids: CASSERGLAGGLYNEQFF. Written as DNA, the CDR3 is TGTGCCAGCAGTGAACGTGGACTAGCGGGGGGCCTTTACAATGAGCAGTTCTTC. The chain recombines TRBV6-1 with TRBJ2-1, with 14 bases matching TRBD2. The V gene's germline CDR1 is MNHNS and CDR2 SASEGT. The CDR3 spans 18 residues. J gave up 4 bases and V 2 bases, and 7 bases lay outside the gene matches.

V and J are TRBV19 and TRBJ1-2; the match to TRBD1 covers 7 bases. The junction had 6 bases not matched to a gene; V was cut back by 8 bases and J by 6 bases. The V gene's germline CDR1 is LNHDA and CDR2 SQIVND (reference sequence). The CDR3 is 12 residues long. The CDR3: CASSRGLDGYTF. CDR3 coding DNA: TGTGCCAGTTCGAGGGGGCTCGATGGCTACACCTTC.

The chain has TRBV2 and TRBJ1-2, with D possibly matching TRBD1 (6 bases). Germline loops: CDR1 SNHLY, CDR2 FYNNEI. The CDR3 runs to 12 residues. V shed 5 bases and J shed 7 bases, with 11 bases lying between them. The CDR3 protein is CASSPGGFGYTF. CDR3 in DNA: TGTGCCAGCAGTCCGGGGGGCTTTGGCTACACCTTC.

Only one count was recorded for this clone. The V and J genes are TRBV4-3 and TRBJ1-1; possibly TRBD1 for D (5 bases). CDR3 length: 16 amino acids. CDR1 is LGHNA and CDR2 is YSLEER in the germline V gene. V shed 1 base and J shed 3 bases, with 15 bases lying between them. The CDR3 DNA reads TGCGCCAGCAGCCAAGTATTGCAGGGCGTGGACACTGAAGCTTTCTTT. This sequence encodes CASSQVLQGVDTEAFF.